The rows below give T cell receptor beta chains drawn from one sample of a study of cytomegalovirus exposure and HLA in healthy donors. The table came from immunoSEQ multiplex PCR; TCRdb's copy has only in-frame clones and leaves some out. The top ten hold about 4% of the sample, which has 65,000 or so clones, roughly 94% seen once. The source material was PBMCs. Receptor source: a man aged 18 to 29 in good health and CMV-seropositive. The conserved cysteine and the conserved F or W are not part of the CDR3 here. A D gene is named only where the DNA matches it firmly.

V	length	D	J	CDR3
TRBV11-2	14	TRBD2	TRBJ2-3	ASSLELTSGLDTQY
TRBV7-3	10	-	TRBJ2-7	ASSPDRSEQY
TRBV6-6	13	-	TRBJ1-4	ASSYSTITGEKLF
TRBV12-5	16	TRBD1	TRBJ1-2	ASGLVMGTGGINYGYT
TRBV5-4	13	-	TRBJ2-5	ASSSGTPRLGTQY
TRBV9	14	TRBD1	TRBJ1-1	ASSVVGQGFSAEAF
TRBV15	14	TRBD2	TRBJ2-5	ATSRTTSGKIETQY
TRBV2	11	-	TRBJ1-5	ASKRDTDQPQH
TRBV7-9	16	TRBD2	TRBJ2-1	ASSSISEGLAGDNEQF
TRBV28	10	-	TRBJ2-7	ASSLMAFEQY
TRBV7-8	13	TRBD1	TRBJ1-2	ASSIDRGQEYGYT
TRBV4-1	13	TRBD1	TRBJ2-7	ASSQEGTGSYEQY
TRBV6-1	12	TRBD1	TRBJ1-2	ASSGGTGGYGYT
TRBV29-1	13	-	TRBJ2-1	SVRGGESSYNEQF
TRBV18	12	-	TRBJ1-5	ASSDQTTNQPQH
TRBV7-6	13	TRBD2	TRBJ2-1	ASSWAGLAGREQF
TRBV4-1	16	TRBD1	TRBJ2-3	ASSQSGQGVYGTDTQY
TRBV25-1	14	-	TRBJ1-3	ASRGGADYSGNTIY
TRBV9	14	TRBD2	TRBJ2-3	ASSATSSGITDTQY
TRBV5-1	13	-	TRBJ1-3	ASSLSGSWGNTIY
TRBV7-9	13	TRBD2	TRBJ2-3	ASSLGAGRSDTQY
TRBV2	12	TRBD2	TRBJ2-4	ASSDGGDKNIQY
TRBV29-1	13	-	TRBJ2-5	SVEGNGTPAGTQY
TRBV27	12	TRBD2	TRBJ2-3	ATSAGPLTDTQY